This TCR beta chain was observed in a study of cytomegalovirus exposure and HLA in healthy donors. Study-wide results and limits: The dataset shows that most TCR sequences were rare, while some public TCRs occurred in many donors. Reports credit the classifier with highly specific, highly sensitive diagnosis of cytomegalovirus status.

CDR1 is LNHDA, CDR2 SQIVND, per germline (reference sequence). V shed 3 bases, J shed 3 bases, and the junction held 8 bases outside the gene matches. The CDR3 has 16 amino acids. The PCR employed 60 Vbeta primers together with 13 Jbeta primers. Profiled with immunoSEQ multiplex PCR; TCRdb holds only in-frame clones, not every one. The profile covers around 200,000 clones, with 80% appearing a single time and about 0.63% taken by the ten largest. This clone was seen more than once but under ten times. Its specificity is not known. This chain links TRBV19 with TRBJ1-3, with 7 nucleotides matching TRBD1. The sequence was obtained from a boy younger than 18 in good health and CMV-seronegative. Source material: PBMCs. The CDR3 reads CASSIGGGKGGNTIYF. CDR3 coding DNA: TGTGCCAGTAGTATTGGAGGGGGCAAAGGTGGAAACACCATATATTTT.